This T cell receptor beta chain comes out of a study of T cells in Graves' hyperthyroidism and ophthalmopathy (dated by TCRdb to the late 2010s). Describing the broader study: Peripheral blood samples were taken at initial diagnosis, before any treatment was given. To identify distinguishing TCR V-J signatures, a discovery cohort of roughly 100 patients was used, comprising 43 with Graves' ophthalmopathy and under 60 with stable Graves' hyperthyroidism. An independent validation cohort of fewer than 20 hyperthyroidism patients and 17 patients who later progressed to ophthalmopathy tested prospective prediction of ophthalmopathy. The roughly 91 discovery patients were randomly split 7:3 into training and test sets. Thyroid tissue and blood T-cell repertoires from about 6 Graves' hyperthyroidism patients were also compared in the study. After sampling, hyperthyroidism patients received methimazole starting at 30 mg daily, and ophthalmopathy patients received high-dose intravenous methylprednisolone. The paper describes TCR Vbeta CDR3 sequencing of around 140 peripheral blood samples, made up of roughly 40 ophthalmopathy patients, roughly 80 hyperthyroidism patients and 17 progressor patients. General study outcomes and caveats: A 13 V-J signature model separated ophthalmopathy from stable hyperthyroidism, with over 85% sensitivity and about 81% specificity in cross-validation and 80%/75% in testing. Most expanded thyroid clonotypes (frequency above 0.001) were also found in blood, which suggests that blood repertoires may mirror thyroid immune responses. Sample size was not statistically predetermined, and blinding of investigators to group allocation was not performed. In validation, progression to ophthalmopathy was predicted by the model with roughly 71% sensitivity and 72% to 80% specificity, a median of around 6.5 months before onset.

Amplification of TCR beta CDR3 regions was carried out from RNA transcripts. The TCR CDR3 was subjected to a first round of RT-PCR using the HTBI primer set and the Qiagen OneStep RT-PCR kit. Libraries were constructed in a second round of multiplex PCR, after which size selection and purification were carried out. Sequencing of the libraries was done on an Illumina HiSeq2000 using paired-end 100 bp reads. The study's processing was this. SOAPnuke was used to process the raw data, removing reads that contained adapters or uncalled bases, had a mean Phred below 15, or lacked an exact match to the constant primer or identifier. COPE v1.2.5 was used to merge the high-quality paired reads, and each unique nucleotide sequence was defined as a clonotype. MiTCR v1.1 was used to align clonotypes to the IMGT TRBV, TRBD and TRBJ reference segments. Analysis was restricted to V-J combinations with a frequency above 0.0001, which covered 98% to 99.2% of repertoires. A TCS score was defined as the ratio of F50 (clonal expansion) to E x V (chaos), with BLOSUM62-based TCRdist applied between CDR3 peptides within each V-J. Welch's t-statistics and random forest reduced 500 to 550 V-J features to roughly 13, which were used in a naive Bayes classifier (R e1071). The raw public data were reprocessed by TCRdb itself: fastp quality trimming at Q25, MiXCR clonotype calling, in-frame beta chains only. Identical CDR3 proteins give one entry, which carries the most common genes and DNA. Clone size and V and J calls follow TCRdb, not the original study. The sample yields around 420,000 distinct CDR3 sequences; approximately 14% were counted once. The ten largest clonotypes hold 11% to 15% of the sample.

The CDR3 runs 15 amino acids, cysteine and phenylalanine included. Only CDR3 DNA is held: 45 bases, read in frame from base 1. Compared with germline, V lacks 4 bases and J lacks 3 bases; bases without a gene match: 8. CDR1 SGHDN and CDR2 FVKESK were looked up in the germline V gene. This clonotype was observed a few times. The antigen it binds to is not known. No qualities accompany the bases; no much larger clone lies one base away. Stable Graves' hyperthyroidism was defined as no progression to ophthalmopathy during 18 months of follow-up. The hyperthyroidism patients were between 18 and 65 years old and newly diagnosed, with a disease duration of less than 2 months. Patients with uncontrolled infections, other autoimmune diseases, pregnancy or lactation were excluded. Diagnoses relied on clinical symptoms, serum thyroxine and TRAb, thyroid ultrasound and orbital computed tomography. PBMCs were separated from approximately 9.9 ml of fresh peripheral blood using Ficoll-Paque density gradient centrifugation. Total RNA was extracted with Trizol reagent, and quality was checked on an Agilent 2100 Bioanalyzer.

Recombination linked TRBV14 to TRBJ1-1; 7 bases in the junction line up with TRBD1. The sequence came from a woman between 18 and 29 years old with Graves' hyperthyroidism. Sequenced material: blood. The CDR3 region has the sequence CASSRPGTAYTEAFF. In nucleotide form, the sequence is TGTGCCAGCAGCCGACCTGGGACAGCATACACTGAAGCTTTCTTT.